This T cell receptor beta chain was identified in a study of T-cell reconstitution after alpha-beta-depleted transplantation in children. The TCRbeta library incorporated unique molecular identifiers. TCRdb independently ran MiXCR on the PCR reads; one entry per CDR3 protein. The table shows under 250,000 distinct CDR3 sequences, with approximately 6.3% occurring only once. CDR1 SGHKS and CDR2 YYEKEE come from the germline V gene (reference sequence). Trimming removed 3 bases from V and 0 bases from J, with 13 bases in between. The CDR3 is 16 residues long. The study, taken as a whole, reports: The origin of high day-60 TCRbeta diversity in some patients lay in surviving recipient T cells and thymic progenitors. About two months after transplant, alpha-beta T cells reportedly came from several hundred expanded graft clones.

At least ten counts were recorded for this clonotype. Antigen: not known. The chain is built from TRBV5-5 and TRBJ1-3; D not resolved. This TCR was sampled from a boy aged 2 to 10 with acute lymphoblastic leukemia, due to receive a stem cell transplant. This sample comprised PBMCs, obtained before TCRalphabeta/CD19-depleted stem cell transplant. This chain's CDR3 is CASSSWTANSGNTIYF. CDR3 nucleotide sequence: TGTGCCAGCAGCTCGTGGACCGCTAACTCTGGAAACACCATATATTTT.